This is a list of T cell receptor beta chains from one sample in a study of regulatory T cells in long-lasting Graves disease. In TCRdb, the multiplex PCR reads were re-called with MiXCR into one record per CDR3 protein. The profile shows about 620,000 distinct CDR3 sequences, roughly 16% of them singletons. The sample was also linked to a second study, of T cells in Graves' hyperthyroidism and ophthalmopathy.

The sequences come from peripheral blood mononuclear cells (PBMCs), collected at new diagnosis, from a patient treated with antithyroid drugs. The receptors here all came from a woman aged 25 to 39 with Graves disease. The CDR3 runs from the conserved cysteine through the conserved F or W. Each record gives: D gene, J gene, clone size, V gene, CDR3 DNA, CDR3 protein. D genes are given only for firm matches. Some rows mark clone size as missing; the rest say once, few, many or name a class of expanded clone.

d_gene: NA; j_gene: TRBJ2-1; abundance: NA; v_gene: TRBV19; CDR3nt: TGTGCCAGTAGTATTCCCCCCACGACACGCTACAATGAGCAGTTCTTC; CDR3aa: CASSIPPTTRYNEQFF
d_gene: NA; j_gene: TRBJ2-1; abundance: many; v_gene: TRBV6-2/TRBV6-3; CDR3nt: TGTGCCAGCAGTAGGCGGAGGTATGAGCAGTTCTTC; CDR3aa: CASSRRRYEQFF
d_gene: TRBD1; j_gene: TRBJ1-2; abundance: many; v_gene: TRBV28; CDR3nt: TGTGCCAGCAGAACGCCGGGACAGGGCGTCTATGGCTACACCTTC; CDR3aa: CASRTPGQGVYGYTF
d_gene: TRBD2; j_gene: TRBJ2-7; abundance: many; v_gene: TRBV11-2; CDR3nt: TGTGCCAGCAGCCCACTGGCCCTGGGGGGGAGATCCTACGAGCAGTACTTC; CDR3aa: CASSPLALGGRSYEQYF
d_gene: TRBD2; j_gene: TRBJ2-5; abundance: many; v_gene: TRBV7-2; CDR3nt: TGTGCCAGCAGCTTAACTAGCGGGAGTAACGGAGTTAGGGCAGAGACCCAGTACTTC; CDR3aa: CASSLTSGSNGVRAETQYF
d_gene: TRBD2; j_gene: TRBJ2-2; abundance: NA; v_gene: TRBV10-3; CDR3nt: TGTGCCATCAGGATAGCGGGAGGGCCGGGGACCGGGGAGCTGTTTTTT; CDR3aa: CAIRIAGGPGTGELFF
d_gene: NA; j_gene: TRBJ1-1; abundance: many; v_gene: TRBV29-1; CDR3nt: TGCAGCGTTAATCGACTAGGGTTGAACACTGAAGCTTTCTTT; CDR3aa: CSVNRLGLNTEAFF
d_gene: NA; j_gene: TRBJ2-3; abundance: few; v_gene: TRBV29-1; CDR3nt: TGCAGCGTTGAAGGGACGCCAGATTGGGCACCCTCAGAACAGTATTTT; CDR3aa: CSVEGTPDWAPSEQYF
d_gene: NA; j_gene: TRBJ1-5; abundance: NA; v_gene: TRBV4-2; CDR3nt: TGTGCCAGCAGCCAAGATGATGGGGGACAATATCAGCCCCAGCATTTT; CDR3aa: CASSQDDGGQYQPQHF
d_gene: TRBD1; j_gene: TRBJ1-2; abundance: NA; v_gene: TRBV28; CDR3nt: TGTGCCAGCAGTTTGGGACAGGATGATGGCTACACCTTC; CDR3aa: CASSLGQDDGYTF
d_gene: NA; j_gene: TRBJ2-4; abundance: NA; v_gene: TRBV7-9; CDR3nt: TGTGCCAGCAGCTTAGTAGGACCCATGAATGACATTCAGTACTTC; CDR3aa: CASSLVGPMNDIQYF
d_gene: TRBD1; j_gene: TRBJ2-2; abundance: once; v_gene: TRBV3-1; CDR3nt: TGTGCCATCCGCCCCGGGACAGACGACACCGGGGAGCTGTTTTTT; CDR3aa: CAIRPGTDDTGELFF
d_gene: TRBD2; j_gene: TRBJ2-3; abundance: few; v_gene: TRBV19; CDR3nt: TGTGCCAGTAGTATCTCAGCGACTAGCGGGAGATCGAAAGATACGCAGTATTTT; CDR3aa: CASSISATSGRSKDTQYF
d_gene: NA; j_gene: TRBJ2-7; abundance: few; v_gene: TRBV10-3; CDR3nt: TGTGCCAACCGACAGGACCCGATGGGAGAGCAGTACTTC; CDR3aa: CANRQDPMGEQYF
d_gene: NA; j_gene: TRBJ2-7; abundance: NA; v_gene: TRBV27; CDR3nt: TGTGCCAGCAGCGTCGGATTTAGCTCCTACGAGCAGCACTTC; CDR3aa: CASSVGFSSYEQHF
d_gene: TRBD1; j_gene: TRBJ1-5; abundance: NA; v_gene: TRBV7-2; CDR3nt: TGTGCCGGCAGCTCGGGACAGGTCCTTAGCAATCAGCCCCAGCATTTT; CDR3aa: CAGSSGQVLSNQPQHF
d_gene: NA; j_gene: TRBJ1-2; abundance: many; v_gene: TRBV7-9; CDR3nt: TGTGCCAGCAGCATCGGTACAGGGTCTGGCTACACCTTC; CDR3aa: CASSIGTGSGYTF
d_gene: NA; j_gene: TRBJ1-2; abundance: many; v_gene: TRBV2; CDR3nt: TGTGCCAGCTCGAATCAGGCCGGAGGGGATGGCTACACCTTC; CDR3aa: CASSNQAGGDGYTF
d_gene: NA; j_gene: TRBJ1-5; abundance: few; v_gene: TRBV20-1; CDR3nt: TGCAGTGCTAGAGATTGGGGGGGTAGCGACAATCAGCCCCAGCATTTT; CDR3aa: CSARDWGGSDNQPQHF
d_gene: TRBD2; j_gene: TRBJ2-1; abundance: many; v_gene: TRBV20-1; CDR3nt: TGCAGTGCTAGACCCCCCCCCGGGAGGGCCGATTGGAATGAGCAGTTCTTC; CDR3aa: CSARPPPGRADWNEQFF
d_gene: NA; j_gene: TRBJ2-2; abundance: few; v_gene: TRBV19; CDR3nt: TGTGCCAGTAGCCCTCCGGGACCCATTGCGAACACCGGGGAGCTGTTTTTT; CDR3aa: CASSPPGPIANTGELFF
d_gene: TRBD1; j_gene: TRBJ2-5; abundance: NA; v_gene: TRBV6-1; CDR3nt: TGTGCCAGCAGTAACACAGGGGGCCCTAAGGAGACCCAGTACTTC; CDR3aa: CASSNTGGPKETQYF
d_gene: TRBD1; j_gene: TRBJ2-1; abundance: few; v_gene: TRBV6-1; CDR3nt: TGTGCCGGCAACCGACAGGGGCCAACCTACAATGAGCAGTTCTTC; CDR3aa: CAGNRQGPTYNEQFF
d_gene: NA; j_gene: TRBJ1-5; abundance: few; v_gene: TRBV30; CDR3nt: TGTGCCTGGGGTCCCCAGGGAAACAATCAGCCCCAGCATTTT; CDR3aa: CAWGPQGNNQPQHF
d_gene: TRBD2; j_gene: TRBJ2-1; abundance: many; v_gene: TRBV24-1; CDR3nt: TGTGCCACCGGGATAGCGGGAGGGACGTCCTACAATGAGCAGTTCTTC; CDR3aa: CATGIAGGTSYNEQFF
d_gene: TRBD1; j_gene: TRBJ2-1; abundance: few; v_gene: TRBV5-1; CDR3nt: TGCGCCAGCAGCAGGACAGGGCATGACAATGAGCAGTTCTTC; CDR3aa: CASSRTGHDNEQFF
d_gene: NA; j_gene: TRBJ1-1; abundance: NA; v_gene: TRBV3-1; CDR3nt: TGTGCCAGCAGCCCCCACGGGAACACTGAAGCTTTCTTT; CDR3aa: CASSPHGNTEAFF
d_gene: NA; j_gene: TRBJ1-5; abundance: NA; v_gene: TRBV6-9; CDR3nt: TGTGCCAGCAGTTTACACAGGGTTGATCAGCCCCAGCATTTT; CDR3aa: CASSLHRVDQPQHF
d_gene: NA; j_gene: TRBJ2-7; abundance: few; v_gene: TRBV28; CDR3nt: TGTGCCAGCAGTTTTGGCGGGACCTACGGGCAGTACTTC; CDR3aa: CASSFGGTYGQYF
d_gene: TRBD1; j_gene: TRBJ2-3; abundance: many; v_gene: TRBV11-3; CDR3nt: TGTGCCAGCAGCTTAGGAGGACAGGTCACAGATACGCAGTATTTT; CDR3aa: CASSLGGQVTDTQYF
d_gene: NA; j_gene: TRBJ2-1; abundance: NA; v_gene: TRBV29-1; CDR3nt: TGCAGCATCGGGACACTTCACAATGAGCAGTTCTTC; CDR3aa: CSIGTLHNEQFF
d_gene: NA; j_gene: TRBJ2-1; abundance: many; v_gene: TRBV10-3; CDR3nt: TGTGCCATCAGTGGGACCGCGGCCAATGAGCAGTTCTTC; CDR3aa: CAISGTAANEQFF
d_gene: NA; j_gene: TRBJ2-5; abundance: many; v_gene: TRBV2; CDR3nt: TGTGCCAGCACAAGAGGGGAGGAGACCCAGTACTTC; CDR3aa: CASTRGEETQYF
d_gene: TRBD2; j_gene: TRBJ2-7; abundance: many; v_gene: TRBV10-3; CDR3nt: TGTGCCATCAGTGAGTGGGGGACTAGCGGCTACGAGCAGTACTTC; CDR3aa: CAISEWGTSGYEQYF
d_gene: NA; j_gene: TRBJ2-1; abundance: NA; v_gene: TRBV30; CDR3nt: TGTGCCTGGTCGACTAGTCATTGGGTCGGTGAGCAGTTCTTC; CDR3aa: CAWSTSHWVGEQFF
d_gene: NA; j_gene: TRBJ2-7; abundance: NA; v_gene: TRBV6-1; CDR3nt: TGTGCCAGCAGCCAGGGGACTCTTTTGGGGGTCCACGAGCAGTACTTC; CDR3aa: CASSQGTLLGVHEQYF